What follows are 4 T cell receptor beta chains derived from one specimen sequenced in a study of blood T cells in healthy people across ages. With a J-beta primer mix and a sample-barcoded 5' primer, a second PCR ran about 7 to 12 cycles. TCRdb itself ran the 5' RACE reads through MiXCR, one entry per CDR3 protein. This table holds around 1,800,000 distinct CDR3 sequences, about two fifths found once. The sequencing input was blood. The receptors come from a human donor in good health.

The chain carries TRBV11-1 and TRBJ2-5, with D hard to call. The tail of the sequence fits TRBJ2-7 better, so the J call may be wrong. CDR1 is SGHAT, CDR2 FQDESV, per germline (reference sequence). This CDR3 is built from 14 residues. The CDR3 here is CASSLGVKIHEQYF. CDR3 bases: TGTGCCAGCAGCTTAGGGGTTAAGATCCACGAGCAGTACTTC.

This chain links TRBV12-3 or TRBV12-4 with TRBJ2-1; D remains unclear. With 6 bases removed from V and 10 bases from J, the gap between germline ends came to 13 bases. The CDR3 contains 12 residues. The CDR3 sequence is CASSQGSVEQFF. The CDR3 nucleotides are TGTGCCAGCAGCCAAGGCAGCGTCGAGCAGTTCTTC.

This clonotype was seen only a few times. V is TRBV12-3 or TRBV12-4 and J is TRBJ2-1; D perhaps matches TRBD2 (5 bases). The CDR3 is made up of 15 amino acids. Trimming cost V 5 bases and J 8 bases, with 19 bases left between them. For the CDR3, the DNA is TGTGCCAGCAGTAAACTAAACAATGGAGGTGATGAGCAGTTCTTC. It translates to CASSKLNNGGDEQFF.

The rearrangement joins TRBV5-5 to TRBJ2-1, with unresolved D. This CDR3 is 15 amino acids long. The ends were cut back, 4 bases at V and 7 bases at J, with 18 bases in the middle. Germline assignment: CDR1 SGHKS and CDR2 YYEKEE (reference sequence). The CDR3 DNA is TGTGCCAGCAGCGGCGTGAGTCCCGCCGGAAATGAGCAGTTCTTC. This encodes CASSGVSPAGNEQFF.